A single sample gave rise to the 5 T cell receptor beta chains below, sequenced in a study of tumor-infiltrating lymphocytes in primary liver carcinoma. Germline DNA was extracted alongside blood RNA, which was obtained from unsorted whole blood. TCR beta cDNA was reverse-transcribed from about 550 ng of total RNA. The reaction used a constant-region primer and ProtoScript II reverse transcriptase. Investigators got TCR beta libraries out of three nested multiplex PCR rounds, done with slightly modified ARM-PCR. For around 9 cycles apiece, the opening two PCR rounds ran with TRBV1-TRBV30 forward primers and a C-beta reverse primer. TCRdb passed the multiplex PCR reads through MiXCR, listing each CDR3 protein once. Of 300,000 to 400,000 distinct CDR3 sequences in the sample, about 61% were seen once. What was sequenced was peripheral blood. Receptor source: a man aged 35 to 55 with primary liver carcinoma and hepatitis B virus infection.

A word on this clonotype: The junction does not match germline at one end; this may be a read error. The rearrangement uses TRBV11-2 and TRBJ2-7; D is perhaps TRBD1 (5 bases). This CDR3 spans 14 amino acids. In germline, CDR1 is SGHAT, CDR2 FQNNGV. The CDR3 coding sequence is TGTGTCAGCAGCTTAGGGGCTACCTCCTACGAGCAGTACTTT. Its protein is CVSSLGATSYEQYF.

In this sample, this clonotype turned up a few times. The chain links TRBV14 to TRBJ1-2, with D unresolved. Trimming left V 1 base short and J 4 bases short, with 10 bases between. Germline CDR1 SGHDN, CDR2 FVKESK. The CDR3 is 14 residues long. The CDR3 loop is CASSQVPFPYGYTF. In DNA, the CDR3 is TGTGCCAGCAGCCAAGTCCCATTCCCCTATGGCTACACCTTC.

Points on this clonotype: A much larger clone lies one base from this, so it may be a read error. The CDR3 region is CSVGRTGYIEQFF. The CDR3 nucleotides are TGCAGCGTTGGGAGGACAGGGTACATTGAGCAGTTCTTC. The V call is TRBV29-1, the J call TRBJ2-1; 8 nucleotides agree with TRBD1. The CDR3 is 13 amino acids. Germline V gives CDR1 SQVTM, CDR2 ANQGSEA.

For this clonotype: Given a much more abundant clone one base away, this may be a read error. The gene calls are TRBV4-1 and TRBJ2-1; the D call may be TRBD1 or TRBD2 (5 bases each). CDR1 is MGHRA and CDR2 is YSYEKL in the germline V gene. CDR3 size: 16 residues. For the CDR3, the DNA is TGCGCCAGCAACCAAAAAACCGGGACCCTCTACAATGAGCAGTTCTTC. It translates to CASNQKTGTLYNEQFF.

In this sample, this clonotype turned up many times. The V and J genes are TRBV29-1 and TRBJ2-3; 9 nucleotides match TRBD2. Germline V gene data show CDR1 as SQVTM and CDR2 as ANQGSEA. The V segment lost 6 bases and the J segment 0 bases; nucleotides outside the gene matches: 4. CDR3 length: 14 residues. CDR3 residues: CSVGLASSTDTQYF. DNA for the CDR3: TGCAGCGTCGGACTAGCGTCTAGCACAGATACGCAGTATTTT.